This TCR beta chain was identified during a study of response to subunit inactivated influenza vaccine. Per germline, CDR1 MDHEN and CDR2 SYDVKM. The V gene end was trimmed by 4 bases and the J gene end by 8 bases; junction bases not matched to a gene: 9. The CDR3 extends over 15 amino acids. TCRdb analysed the RT-PCR reads with MiXCR anew, one entry per CDR3 protein. The sample contains some 150,000 distinct CDR3 sequences, roughly 12% of which appear only once. These same records also appear under a second study, on T cells expressing NK-cell markers. That source adds: 5'RACE template switching built TCR beta cDNA with unique molecular identifiers. Each TCR beta repertoire originated in sorted T cells that were CD3+CD56+NKG2C+, CD3+CD56+NKG2C- or CD3+CD56-NKG2C+. Researchers report these clonotypes also headed the CD3+CD56-NKG2C+ fraction in a few donors. Evidence did not settle whether expanded NKG2C+ T cell clones targeted HCMV.

This material consisted of CD8+ T cells sorted from PBMCs, taken 12 days after vaccination. This TCR derives from a man between 45 and 60 years old who received an inactivated influenza vaccine. The chain has TRBV28 and TRBJ2-1; 9 nucleotides align to TRBD2. CDR3 DNA sequence: TGTGCCAGCAGTTCTAGACTAGCGGCTCACGATGAGCAGTTCTTC. Amino acids: CASSSRLAAHDEQFF.